These 18 T cell receptor beta chains share one sample of origin, sequenced in a study of long-term antiretroviral therapy in people with HIV. Survey level was the resolution at which the v3.0 immunoSEQ assay ran. Assay used: immunoSEQ multiplex PCR; TCRdb lists only in-frame clones, some missing. The sample records approximately 15,000 clones, about 86% being singletons. The sequences come from unsorted PBMCs, collected 0.1 years after starting antiretroviral therapy. Source of these receptors: a man aged 18 to 29 with HIV.

The genes are TRBV5-1 and TRBJ2-7; D perhaps matches TRBD2 (5 bases). The V end lost 4 bases, the J end lost 0 bases, and 23 bases lay between the germline ends. CDR3 size: 18 residues. Looked up from germline, CDR1 is SGHRS and CDR2 is YFSETQ. DNA for the CDR3: TGCGCCAGCAGCCCCCTGTATGGGCGGGTAGGTTACTCCTACGAGCAGTACTTC. Translated: CASSPLYGRVGYSYEQYF.

This clone came up once. The chain has TRBV10-3 and TRBJ1-1; 7 bases map to TRBD1. The CDR3 loop spans 15 amino acids. Trimming cost V 5 bases and J 11 bases; bases outside gene matches: 17. From germline, CDR1 is ENHRY and CDR2 SYGVKD. For the CDR3, the DNA is TGTGCCATCAGTCCTCCTGGTGGACAGGCGAAAGTGGCTTTCTTT. Translating it yields CAISPPGGQAKVAFF.

This clone was recorded only once. The J gene is TRBJ1-3, the V gene TRBV11-2; a possible D gene is TRBD1 (5 bases). V lost 5 bases, J lost 2 bases, and 22 bases lay in between. CDR3 length: 18 amino acids. Germline CDR1 is SGHAT and CDR2 is FQNNGV. The CDR3 is CASSLPTHHRGPGNTIYF. The CDR3 region has the DNA TGTGCCAGCAGCCTGCCCACCCATCACCGGGGCCCTGGAAACACCATATATTTT.

This clone was recorded a few times. This sequence joins TRBV7-9 and TRBJ2-1; TRBD1 might be the D (6 bases). This CDR3 contains 15 residues. V lost 6 bases to trimming and J lost 0 bases, with 12 bases between them. Germline V gives CDR1 SEHNR, CDR2 FQNEAQ (reference sequence). CDR3 in amino acids: CASSPQGSSYNEQFF. The CDR3 region has the DNA TGTGCCAGCAGTCCGCAGGGGAGCTCCTACAATGAGCAGTTCTTC.

V and J are TRBV11-1 and TRBJ2-7; 7 nucleotides line up with TRBD2. Germline loops: CDR1 SGHAT, CDR2 FQDESV (reference sequence). The CDR3 covers 13 residues. Germline trimming cut 5 bases from V and 5 bases from J; bases unmatched to any gene: 6. The CDR3 nucleotides are TGTGCCAGCAGCCAGACTAGCCTGCACGAGCAGTACTTC. Translated: CASSQTSLHEQYF. The full variable domain, completed using reference TRBV11-1 and TRBJ2-7, is EAEVAQSPRYKITEKSQAVAFWCDPISGHATLYWYRQILGQGPELLVQFQDESVVDDSQLPKDRFSAERLKGVDSTLKIQPAELGDSAMYLCASSQTSLHEQYFGPGTRLTVT.

The V and J genes are TRBV13 and TRBJ2-7; 8 bases line up with TRBD2. Trimming removed 5 bases from V and 1 base from J; junction bases left unmatched: 10. The CDR3 spans 16 residues. Germline values: CDR1 PRHDT, CDR2 FYEKMQ (reference sequence). CDR3 protein: CASSPRGSGISYEQYF. The CDR3 DNA follows: TGTGCCAGCAGCCCGCGGGGTAGCGGGATATCCTACGAGCAGTACTTC.

In this sample, this clone turned up once. The chain joins TRBV5-6 to TRBJ2-1, with 8 bases lining up with TRBD1. In germline, CDR1 is SGHDT, CDR2 YYEEEE. The V segment lost 4 bases and the J segment 14 bases; nucleotides outside the gene matches: 5. The CDR3 loop spans 11 amino acids. The CDR3, as DNA: TGTGCCAGCAGCCCAGGGGGCGAGGAGTTCTTC. The encoded protein is CASSPGGEEFF.

The chain is built from TRBV4-3 and TRBJ1-4; D is ambiguous. Looked up from germline, CDR1 is LGHNA and CDR2 is YSLEER. This CDR3 has 14 amino acids. V lost 0 bases to trimming and J lost 13 bases, with 15 bases between them. The CDR3 loop is CASSQDRRGGGLFF. The CDR3 DNA is TGCGCCAGCAGCCAAGATCGTCGGGGAGGTGGACTGTTTTTT.

This clone was detected a few times. This CDR3 reads CAWFKAVFPGFSPLHF. In nucleotides, the CDR3 is TGTGCCTGGTTTAAGGCCGTGTTCCCGGGGTTTTCACCCCTCCACTTT. The chain employs TRBV30 and TRBJ1-6; D remains ambiguous. Trimming took 5 bases from V and 9 from J, leaving 23 bases between them. This CDR3 spans 16 amino acids. Per germline, CDR1 GTSNPN and CDR2 SVGIG (reference sequence).

This clone was recorded only once. The chain has TRBV6-1 and TRBJ1-4; a weak D match, TRBD1 (5 bases). Germline V gene data show CDR1 as MNHNS and CDR2 as SASEGT. V dropped 1 base and J dropped 3 bases, with 12 bases sitting between them. The CDR3 runs to 16 residues. DNA of the CDR3: TGTGCCAGCAGTGAAGAGGGGAGACGGGCTAATGAAAAACTGTTTTTT. Residues: CASSEEGRRANEKLFF.

The chain recombines TRBV4-2 with TRBJ1-2; 8 positions agree with TRBD1. V was clipped by 6 bases and J by 2 bases; unmatched bases: 23. Germline assignment: CDR1 LGHNA and CDR2 YNFKEQ. The CDR3 length is 20 residues. CDR3 sequence: CASRGWMEPGQGAGNYGYTF. In nucleotides, the CDR3 is TGTGCCAGCAGGGGCTGGATGGAACCGGGCCAGGGGGCCGGCAACTATGGCTACACCTTC.

This sequence joins TRBV5-1 and TRBJ1-6; D might be TRBD1 (6 bases). There are 15 residues in the CDR3. Trimming shortened V by 7 bases and J by 9 bases, and 20 bases separated the two germline ends. Germline V gene sequence: CDR1 SGHRS, CDR2 YFSETQ. This CDR3 reads CASRGGTRDFSPLHF. CDR3 DNA sequence: TGCGCCAGCCGCGGAGGGACACGGGATTTTTCACCCCTCCACTTT.

This rearrangement joins TRBV7-9 to TRBJ1-6; 7 nucleotides agree with TRBD1. This CDR3 spans 18 amino acids. CDR1 SEHNR and CDR2 FQNEAQ come from the germline V gene (reference sequence). The ends lost 0 bases at V and 7 bases at J; junction bases unmatched: 12. The CDR3 DNA reads as TGTGCCAGCAGCTTAGCGAGACCGATAGGGGGCACAAATTCACCCCTCCACTTT. Protein: CASSLARPIGGTNSPLHF.

The CDR3 protein is CASSQGTGVGSYNSPLHF. In DNA form, the CDR3 reads TGCGCCAGCAGCCAAGGGACGGGGGTCGGCTCCTATAATTCACCCCTCCACTTT. The V and J genes are TRBV4-3 and TRBJ1-6, with D tentatively TRBD1 (5 bases). Germline loops: CDR1 LGHNA, CDR2 YSLEER. The length of the CDR3 is 18 residues. Trimming shortened V by 1 base and J by 0 bases, and 13 bases separated the two germline ends.

The rearrangement links TRBV19 to TRBJ2-7; no definite D call. This CDR3 is built from 15 residues. V was shortened by 6 bases and J by 1 base, with 16 bases between the two germline ends. Germline V gives CDR1 LNHDA, CDR2 SQIVND (reference sequence). The CDR3 is CASSPSDPGSYEQYF. The CDR3 DNA reads as TGTGCCAGTAGCCCCTCCGACCCTGGGTCCTACGAGCAGTACTTC.

This chain connects TRBV6-5 to TRBJ1-6; D not resolved. The length of the CDR3 is 13 residues. The V gene lost 10 bases and the J gene lost 2 bases, with 9 bases spanning the gap. CDR1 and CDR2 (germline): MNHEY, SVGAGI. The CDR3 DNA sequence: TGTGCCACCTCGAGCGCCTATAATTCACCCCTCCACTTT. It is translated as CATSSAYNSPLHF.

This clone was recorded only once. This CDR3 is CASSELVGGMDEQFF. CDR3 in DNA: TGTGCCAGCAGTGAACTCGTGGGGGGGATGGATGAGCAGTTCTTC. J is TRBJ2-1 and V is TRBV25-1; 7 positions match TRBD2. Trimming removed 2 bases from V and 8 bases from J; junction bases left unmatched: 9. The CDR3 loop spans 15 amino acids. Germline V lookup: CDR1 MGHDK, CDR2 SYGVNS.

As DNA, the CDR3 is TGTGCCAGCAGCCAACCTTTGGGCGGGGAAAAACTGTTTTTT. This encodes CASSQPLGGEKLFF. This chain uses TRBV7-6 with TRBJ1-4; no clear D gene. This CDR3 comprises 14 residues. The V and J ends lost 5 bases and 8 bases respectively, with 15 bases between them. Germline values: CDR1 SGHVS, CDR2 FNYEAQ.